This TCR beta chain was recorded in a study of shared T cell receptors in the human thymus. The repertoire was sequenced with immunoSEQ multiplex PCR; TCRdb's copy has only in-frame clones and lacks some. This table has over 65,000 clones, about 96% appearing once. The germline gives CDR1 SGHDN, CDR2 FVKESK. The CDR3 runs to 12 residues. Trimming removed 1 base from V and 2 bases from J, with 0 bases in between. This TCR was sampled from a human donor. This rearrangement joins TRBV14 to TRBJ1-5; D unresolved. The sequenced material came from thymocytes. The CDR3 DNA reads as TGTGCCAGCAGCCAAGGCAATCAGCCCCAGCATTTT. Residues: CASSQGNQPQHF.